A selection of T cell receptor beta chains follows, all from one sample in a study of T cells in narcolepsy. Measured with immunoSEQ multiplex PCR; TCRdb has only the in-frame clones, and not every one. The profile covers about 18,000 clones, with 55% to 75% appearing a single time and more than 13% taken by the ten largest. The sequenced sample was CD45RA- memory CD8+ T cells from PBMCs. All receptors come from a human donor with narcolepsy. CDR3s include the opening cysteine and the closing phenylalanine or tryptophan. Fields, in order: clone size, J gene, V gene, D gene, CDR3 DNA, CDR3 protein. A D gene is named only where the DNA matches it firmly. Clone size appears in some rows only: once, few, many, or a class for an expanded clone.

. | TRBJ2-5 | TRBV4-1 | . | TGCGCCAGCAGCCAAGCCGGGGAAGAGACCCAGTACTTC | CASSQAGEETQYF
. | TRBJ2-7 | TRBV9 | TRBD1 | TGTGCCAGCAGCGTAGGGGGGGACAGGTCCTACGAGCAGTACTTC | CASSVGGDRSYEQYF
. | TRBJ2-7 | TRBV2 | TRBD2 | TGTGCCAGCAGTTTAGCGGGGGGGCTCGACTACGAGCAGTACTTC | CASSLAGGLDYEQYF
. | TRBJ2-7 | TRBV7-6 | . | TGTGCCAGCAGTTGGACTACACAGCCCGACTACGAGCAGTACTTC | CASSWTTQPDYEQYF
. | TRBJ2-2 | TRBV19 | TRBD2 | TGTGCCAGTAGAGGTAGCGGGAGAACCGGGGAGCTGTTTTTT | CASRGSGRTGELFF
. | TRBJ1-1 | TRBV25-1 | . | TGTGCCAGCAGCCGGGGGGGGTACACTGAAGCTTTCTTT | CASSRGGYTEAFF
once | TRBJ1-5 | TRBV10-2 | . | TGCGCCAGCTCACTCCTGGCAGAATTCAATCAGCCCCAGCATTTT | CASSLLAEFNQPQHF
. | TRBJ2-1 | TRBV6-1 | . | TGTGCCAGCAGTCTACTAGGGAGCTCCTACAATGAGCAGTTCTTC | CASSLLGSSYNEQFF
. | TRBJ2-1 | TRBV4-2 | TRBD2 | TGTGCCAGCAGCCCTGAGCCTATAGCGGGGAGACACAATGAGCAGTTCTTC | CASSPEPIAGRHNEQFF
. | TRBJ2-3 | TRBV11-2 | . | TGTGCCAGCAGCTCCCCCCCGGGGGATACGCAGTATTTT | CASSSPPGDTQYF
once | TRBJ1-1 | TRBV25-1 | . | TGTGCCAGCAGCCGGGGTGGATGGACTGAAGCTTTCTTT | CASSRGGWTEAFF
. | TRBJ1-1 | TRBV7-3 | . | TGTGCCAGCAGCTTAGTACCTGGACCGAACACTGAAGCTTTCTTT | CASSLVPGPNTEAFF
. | TRBJ2-2 | TRBV6-5 | . | TGTGCCAGCAGTTACAGGGGGAACACCGGGGAGCTGTTTTTT | CASSYRGNTGELFF
few | TRBJ2-7 | TRBV4-1 | . | TGCGCCAGCAGCCCGCAGGGTTACGAGCAGTACTTC | CASSPQGYEQYF
. | TRBJ2-7 | TRBV7-8 | TRBD1 | TGTGCCAGCAGCTTCCCACGGGTGGGACAGGAATACTCCTACGAGCAGTACTTC | CASSFPRVGQEYSYEQYF
. | TRBJ2-1 | TRBV10-3 | TRBD2 | TGTGCCATCAGTGGGGGGACTAGCGGGGGCAGCTCCTACAATGAGCAGTTCTTC | CAISGGTSGGSSYNEQFF
. | TRBJ2-6 | TRBV28 | . | TGTGCCAGCAGTTTGTCTGGGGCCAACGTCCTGACTTTC | CASSLSGANVLTF
. | TRBJ2-4 | TRBV5-5 | . | TGTGCCAGCAGCTTGGAAGGTTTGGGAGCCAAAAACATTCAGTACTTC | CASSLEGLGAKNIQYF
. | TRBJ2-7 | TRBV29-1 | TRBD1 | TGCAGCGTTAATCCGGGACAGGGATACGAGCAGTACTTC | CSVNPGQGYEQYF
. | TRBJ2-7 | TRBV2 | . | TGTGCCAGCAGTTGGGGGGACTACGAGCAGTACTTC | CASSWGDYEQYF
. | TRBJ2-7 | TRBV27 | . | TGTGCCAGCAGTCTGACAGTTTTCTACGAGCAGTACTTC | CASSLTVFYEQYF
. | TRBJ1-1 | TRBV6-6 | . | TGTGCCAGCAGTTACCGGGCGAACACTGAAGCTTTCTTT | CASSYRANTEAFF
few | TRBJ2-4 | TRBV18 | TRBD2 | TGTGCCAGCTCACCAAGGGCGGGAGGGCCTCTGAACATTCAGTACTTC | CASSPRAGGPLNIQYF
. | TRBJ2-2 | TRBV27 | . | TGTGCCAGCTACTCCCTGGGGGGATTCATGACCGGGGAGCTGTTTTTT | CASYSLGGFMTGELFF
. | TRBJ2-1 | TRBV7-3 | . | TGTGCCAGCAGCTCCCCCAACAATGAGCAGTTCTTC | CASSSPNNEQFF
. | TRBJ2-7 | TRBV30 | TRBD2 | TGTGCCTGGAGTGTATCTGTAGGACTAGGGAGTGAGCAGTACTTC | CAWSVSVGLGSEQYF
few | TRBJ1-1 | TRBV19 | . | TGTGCCAGTAGTGGTACTGAAGCTTTCTTT | CASSGTEAFF